What follows are 31 T cell receptor beta chains derived from one specimen sequenced in a study of cytomegalovirus exposure and HLA in healthy donors. The primer mix had 60 Vbeta and 13 Jbeta primers. Assay used: immunoSEQ multiplex PCR; TCRdb lists only in-frame clones, some missing. The table has fewer than 250,000 clones, around 80% seen once; the top ten hold about 6%. Sequencing was performed on PBMCs. The receptors stem from a man aged 40-49 years in good health and CMV-seropositive.

V gene TRBV29-1 combines with J gene TRBJ1-1; TRBD1 might be the D (5 bases). V was cut by 3 bases and J by 2 bases, with 10 bases left in between. From germline, CDR1 is SQVTM and CDR2 ANQGSEA. The CDR3 is 13 amino acids. The CDR3 nucleotides read TGCAGCGTTGAGTGGACAATAAACACTGAAGCTTTCTTT. Translated: CSVEWTINTEAFF. Complete variable domain (other parts from reference TRBV29-1 and TRBJ1-1): SAVISQKPSRDICQRGTSLTIQCQVDSQVTMMFWYRQQPGQSLTLIATANQGSEATYESGFVIDKFPISRPNLTFSTLTVSNMSPEDSSIYLCSVEWTINTEAFFGQGTRLTVV.

V is TRBV6-1 and J is TRBJ2-3; D is ambiguous. Germline V gene sequence: CDR1 MNHNS, CDR2 SASEGT. The CDR3 spans 13 residues. Trimming took 3 bases from V and 0 from J, leaving 4 bases between them. This chain's CDR3 is CASSDRSTDTQYF. The CDR3 DNA follows: TGTGCCAGCAGTGACCGTAGCACAGATACGCAGTATTTT.

This chain joins TRBV7-9 and TRBJ2-7; 7 positions agree with TRBD2. Germline-derived CDR1 and CDR2 are SEHNR and FQNEAQ (reference sequence). There are 18 residues in the CDR3. V lost 4 bases to trimming and J lost 2 bases; unmatched junction nucleotides: 17. The DNA of the CDR3 is TGTGCCAGCAGCTCCTCTGTCGGGTCGGCGGGAGAGGCCTACGAGCAGTACGTC. This codes for CASSSSVGSAGEAYEQYV.

The table lists this clone with a count of one. The chain has TRBV7-3 and TRBJ2-3, with D unclear. V lost 3 bases and J 1 base, leaving 11 bases between the germline ends. From germline, CDR1 is SGHTA and CDR2 FQGTGA. The CDR3 runs to 15 residues. CDR3 DNA: TGTGCCAGCAGCTTCGAGAGTAGTCGCACAGATACGCAGTATTTT. Translating gives CASSFESSRTDTQYF.

The chain uses TRBV5-1 and TRBJ2-2; D unclear. V dropped 0 bases and J dropped 2 bases, with 8 bases sitting between them. The CDR3 consists of 15 residues. Germline CDR1 SGHRS, CDR2 YFSETQ. This CDR3 reads CASSLGHGNTGELFF. CDR3 DNA: TGCGCCAGCAGCTTGGGACACGGTAACACCGGGGAGCTGTTTTTT.

With regard to this clone: At one of its ends the junction is not consistent with the germline gene, which may arise from a read error. This rearrangement joins TRBV5-1 to TRBJ2-1; 9 nucleotides agree with TRBD2. CDR3 length equals 18 residues. Germline V gene sequence: CDR1 SGHRS, CDR2 YFSETQ. The CDR3 protein is CASRLGGLAGISYNEQFF. For the CDR3, the DNA is TGCGCCAGCAGATTGGGGGGGCTAGCGGGGATATCCTACAATGAGCAGTTCTTC.

The CDR3 region is CASSRQGERETQYF. The CDR3, as DNA: TGCGCCAGCAGTAGACAGGGGGAACGGGAGACCCAGTACTTC. The J gene is TRBJ2-5, the V gene TRBV5-1; 9 nucleotides agree with TRBD1. Germline-derived CDR1 and CDR2 are SGHRS and YFSETQ. There are 14 residues in the CDR3. V was clipped by 5 bases and J by 5 bases; unmatched bases: 7.

This chain links TRBV5-1 with TRBJ1-4, with D maybe TRBD1 (6 bases). The CDR3 runs 14 residues. The germline CDR1 and CDR2 sequences are SGHRS and YFSETQ. V was pared by 4 bases and J by 1 base, with 8 bases between. The CDR3 DNA follows: TGCGCCAGCAGCAACAGGGAAACTAATGAAAAACTGTTTTTT. As protein: CASSNRETNEKLFF.

V usage is TRBV21-1 and J usage is TRBJ1-1; TRBD1, the table's D call, lacks a check against the DNA. TRBV21-1 is a recognized pseudogene. This CDR3 has 13 amino acids. CDR3 DNA sequence: TGTGCCAGCACCACCGGGACAGGGTTTGAAGCTTTCTTT. This sequence encodes CASTTGTGFEAFF.

The V and J genes are TRBV7-9 and TRBJ1-4, with 10 bases identical to TRBD1. V dropped 5 bases and J dropped 7; count of bases not matched to a gene: 7. The CDR3 runs to 15 residues. Germline CDR1 SEHNR, CDR2 FQNEAQ (reference sequence). As DNA, the CDR3 is TGTGCCAGCAGCCACGGACAGGGGGGAGGTGAAAAACTGTTTTTT. It encodes CASSHGQGGGEKLFF.

The chain joins TRBV10-3 to TRBJ2-3; perhaps TRBD2 as D (5 bases). Germline CDR1 reads ENHRY; CDR2 reads SYGVKD. The CDR3 sequence is 12 residues long. The germline V and J ends were trimmed by 8 bases and 10 bases, with 16 bases remaining between them. CDR3 sequence reads: CAIGGLSISQYF. CDR3 DNA sequence: TGTGCCATCGGAGGACTGTCCATTTCGCAGTATTTT.

The chain links TRBV4-1 to TRBJ1-1; weak D call: TRBD1 (5 bases). CDR1 MGHRA and CDR2 YSYEKL come from the germline V gene. The CDR3 is 16 amino acids. The ends were cut back, 0 bases at V and 0 bases at J, with 11 bases in the middle. The CDR3 here is CASSQEGWDLNTEAFF. The CDR3 nucleotides read TGCGCCAGCAGCCAAGAGGGCTGGGACTTGAACACTGAAGCTTTCTTT.

The chain couples TRBV4-1 to TRBJ2-1; possible D gene TRBD2, 6 bases. The CDR3 is 13 amino acids. Trimming removed 4 bases at V and 9 bases at J, with 13 bases between. In germline, CDR1 is MGHRA, CDR2 YSYEKL. The CDR3 DNA sequence: TGCGCCAGCAGCCGTGCCGGGGGTAGTGAGCAGTTCTTC. This sequence encodes CASSRAGGSEQFF.

J is TRBJ2-1 and V is TRBV15; 11 bases agree with TRBD2. V trimming: 4 bases; J trimming: 10 bases; junction bases outside the gene matches: 12. CDR1 LNHNV and CDR2 YYDKDF come from the germline V gene (reference sequence). The CDR3 consists of 16 residues. CDR3: CATSTRLAGLSGEQFF. The CDR3 nucleotides read TGTGCCACCAGCACCCGACTAGCGGGATTGTCTGGGGAGCAGTTCTTC.

The CDR3 sequence: CASSEPGTGRGDTQYF. In DNA form, the CDR3 reads TGCGCCAGCAGTGAGCCTGGGACAGGGAGGGGGGATACGCAGTATTTT. The chain carries TRBV10-1 and TRBJ2-3, with 9 bases that match TRBD1. Germline CDR1 reads WNHNN; CDR2 reads SYGVQD (reference sequence). V was pared by 2 bases and J by 6 bases, with 9 bases of the junction left unmatched. The CDR3 extends over 16 amino acids.

This clone was seen a few times. This sequence joins TRBV6-5 and TRBJ2-1, with 9 bases identical to TRBD1. V gave up 6 bases and J gave up 0 bases; unmatched junction bases: 3. The CDR3 is 15 residues long. Germline CDR1 and CDR2: MNHEY and SVGAGI. CDR3 residues: CASRQDRGSYNEQFF. For the CDR3, the DNA is TGTGCCAGCAGGCAGGACAGGGGCTCCTACAATGAGCAGTTCTTC.

This sequence joins TRBV9 and TRBJ2-3, with D tentatively TRBD2 (5 bases). The CDR3 covers 16 residues. The V gene's germline CDR1 is SGDLS and CDR2 YYNGEE. V was clipped by 0 bases and J by 1 base, with 12 bases between them. The CDR3 nucleotides read TGTGCCAGCAGCGTAGGCACTGCCGGGGGCACAGATACGCAGTATTTT. It specifies CASSVGTAGGTDTQYF.

This clone was seen once. This chain joins TRBV7-3 and TRBJ2-3; D is possibly TRBD2 (5 bases). The V gene's germline CDR1 is SGHTA and CDR2 FQGTGA. This CDR3 is built from 15 residues. Trimming left V 0 bases short and J 0 bases short, with 7 bases between. This CDR3 reads CASSLTSASTDTQYF. Written as DNA, the CDR3 is TGTGCCAGCAGCTTAACTAGCGCTAGCACAGATACGCAGTATTTT.

V is TRBV30 and J is TRBJ1-2; D perhaps matches TRBD1 (5 bases). The CDR3 spans 13 residues. Per germline, CDR1 GTSNPN and CDR2 SVGIG (reference sequence). V dropped 3 bases and J dropped 3 bases, with 11 bases sitting between them. CDR3 region: CAWSGGRDYGYTF. In DNA, the CDR3 is TGTGCCTGGAGCGGGGGGAGGGACTATGGCTACACCTTC. The variable domain in full, completed from reference TRBV30 and TRBJ1-2, reads SQTIHQWPATLVQPVGSPLSLECTVEGTSNPNLYWYRQAAGRGLQLLFYSVGIGQISSEVPQNLSASRPQDRQFILSSKKLLLSDSGFYLCAWSGGRDYGYTFGSGTRLTVV.

The rearrangement uses TRBV18 and TRBJ2-5; 12 positions match TRBD2. This CDR3 contains 16 residues. The junction had 4 bases not matched to a gene; V was cut back by 3 bases and J by 2 bases. CDR1 and CDR2 from the germline V gene are KGHSH and LQKENI. CDR3 region: CASSPQTSGSQETQYF. The CDR3 DNA sequence: TGTGCCAGCTCACCCCAGACTAGCGGGAGTCAAGAGACCCAGTACTTC.

The gene calls are TRBV7-9 and TRBJ1-1, with TRBD1 matching over 7 bases. CDR3 length: 15 residues. The junction had 8 bases not matched to a gene; V was cut back by 1 base and J by 6 bases. Germline CDR1 SEHNR, CDR2 FQNEAQ (reference sequence). This CDR3 reads CASSLGPGGQAEAFF. DNA of the CDR3: TGTGCCAGCAGCTTAGGTCCTGGAGGACAGGCTGAAGCTTTCTTT.

The CDR3 region has the DNA TGTGCCAGCTCACCCTCGGGTTTACGAATCCAAGAGACCCAGTACTTC. Translating gives CASSPSGLRIQETQYF. This sequence joins TRBV18 and TRBJ2-5; D unresolved. CDR1 is KGHSH and CDR2 is LQKENI in the germline V gene. This CDR3 is 16 amino acids long. Trimming left V 3 bases short and J 1 base short, with 15 bases between.

Only a few counts were recorded for this clone. The CDR3 bases are TGTGCCAGTAGTTCTCGGCTCGGGAGGGGAGAGGGCCCTGGGGCCAACGTCCTGACTTTC. Its translation: CASSSRLGRGEGPGANVLTF. The V and J genes are TRBV19 and TRBJ2-6; TRBD2 matches at 8 bases. Germline V gives CDR1 LNHDA, CDR2 SQIVND (reference sequence). The CDR3 contains 20 residues. Trimming took 5 bases from V and 2 from J; bases not matched to a gene: 17.

This clone was detected a few times. The genes are TRBV11-2 and TRBJ2-5; 8 bases fit TRBD1. This CDR3 is built from 15 residues. V shed 1 base and J 4 bases; nucleotides not matched to a gene: 5. CDR1 is SGHAT, CDR2 FQNNGV, per germline. This CDR3 is CASSLGNRGRETQYF. The CDR3 DNA reads TGTGCCAGCAGCTTAGGCAACAGGGGGAGAGAGACCCAGTACTTC.

A word on this clone: The same CDR3 also results from other DNA sequences found in this sample. V gene TRBV9 combines with J gene TRBJ1-1; 7 nucleotides match TRBD1. Losses at the gene ends were 0 bases for V and 4 bases for J; bases not matched to a gene: 0. This CDR3 has 13 amino acids. The germline gives CDR1 SGDLS, CDR2 YYNGEE. DNA of the CDR3: TGTGCCAGCAGCGTAGACAGGGGCACTGAAGCTTTCTTT. It yields the protein CASSVDRGTEAFF.

The chain combines TRBV27 with TRBJ1-1; perhaps TRBD1 as D (6 bases). Germline CDR1 MNHEY, CDR2 SMNVEV (reference sequence). The length of the CDR3 is 15 residues. Trimming cost V 5 bases and J 1 base, with 14 bases left between them. The CDR3 nucleotides read TGTGCCAGCAGTCCCCTAGGGGGGGGGAACACTGAAGCTTTCTTT. It translates to CASSPLGGGNTEAFF.

V and J are TRBV28 and TRBJ1-1, with a tentative D call TRBD1 (5 bases). The CDR3 spans 14 residues. From germline, CDR1 is MDHEN and CDR2 SYDVKM. The V end lost 1 base, the J end lost 6 bases, and 12 bases lay between the germline ends. Here the CDR3 DNA reads TGTGCCAGCAGTTTATTGACAGTTCCCCCTGAAGCTTTCTTT. Its protein product is CASSLLTVPPEAFF.

This clone has just a few counts. The chain links TRBV6-5 to TRBJ2-7, with D hard to call. V lost 4 bases and J 0 bases, leaving 16 bases between the germline ends. The germline gives CDR1 MNHEY, CDR2 SVGAGI. There are 16 residues in the CDR3. The CDR3 bases are TGTGCCAGCAGTTGGGCCTCCCGCGCCGGCTCCTACGAGCAGTACTTC. It is translated as CASSWASRAGSYEQYF.

The rearrangement joins TRBV6-1 to TRBJ2-7, with TRBD1 matching over 9 bases. The CDR3 totals 14 residues. The germline gives CDR1 MNHNS, CDR2 SASEGT. V trimming: 5 bases; J trimming: 4 bases; junction bases outside the gene matches: 6. The CDR3: CASSPGTGRYEQYF. CDR3 sequence (DNA): TGTGCCAGCAGTCCCGGGACAGGGCGGTACGAGCAGTACTTC.

This clone has a single count. The rearrangement uses TRBV27 and TRBJ2-3, with 8 bases lining up with TRBD1. V shed 5 bases, J shed 2 bases, and the junction held 18 bases outside the gene matches. Germline V gene sequence: CDR1 MNHEY, CDR2 SMNVEV (reference sequence). The CDR3 runs 19 residues. CDR3 in amino acids: CASSIRGQEFFSNTDTQYF. As DNA, the CDR3 is TGTGCCAGCAGTATCAGGGGGCAAGAATTTTTCTCAAACACAGATACGCAGTATTTT.

This chain joins TRBV5-1 and TRBJ2-1, with 7 bases matching TRBD2. V shed 3 bases and J 8 bases; nucleotides not matched to a gene: 14. The CDR3 length is 16 residues. Per the germline V gene, CDR1 is SGHRS and CDR2 is YFSETQ. CDR3 amino acids: CASSSGTNSGDDEQFF. The CDR3 nucleotides are TGCGCCAGCAGCTCCGGGACTAATAGCGGAGACGATGAGCAGTTCTTC.